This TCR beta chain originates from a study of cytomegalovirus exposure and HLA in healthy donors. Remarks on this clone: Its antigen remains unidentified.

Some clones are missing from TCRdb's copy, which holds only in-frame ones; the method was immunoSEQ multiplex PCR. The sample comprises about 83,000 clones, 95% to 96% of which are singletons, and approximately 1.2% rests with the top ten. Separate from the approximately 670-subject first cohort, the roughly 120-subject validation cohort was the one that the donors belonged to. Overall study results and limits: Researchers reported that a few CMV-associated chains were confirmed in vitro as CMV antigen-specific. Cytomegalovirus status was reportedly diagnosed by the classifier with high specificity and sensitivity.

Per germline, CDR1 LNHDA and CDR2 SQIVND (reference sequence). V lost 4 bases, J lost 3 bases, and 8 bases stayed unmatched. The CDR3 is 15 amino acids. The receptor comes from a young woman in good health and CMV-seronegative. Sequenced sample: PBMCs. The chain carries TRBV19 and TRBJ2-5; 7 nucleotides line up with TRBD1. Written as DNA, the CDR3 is TGTGCCAGTAGTAAAGACCGGGACAGCGAAGAGACCCAGTACTTC. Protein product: CASSKDRDSEETQYF.